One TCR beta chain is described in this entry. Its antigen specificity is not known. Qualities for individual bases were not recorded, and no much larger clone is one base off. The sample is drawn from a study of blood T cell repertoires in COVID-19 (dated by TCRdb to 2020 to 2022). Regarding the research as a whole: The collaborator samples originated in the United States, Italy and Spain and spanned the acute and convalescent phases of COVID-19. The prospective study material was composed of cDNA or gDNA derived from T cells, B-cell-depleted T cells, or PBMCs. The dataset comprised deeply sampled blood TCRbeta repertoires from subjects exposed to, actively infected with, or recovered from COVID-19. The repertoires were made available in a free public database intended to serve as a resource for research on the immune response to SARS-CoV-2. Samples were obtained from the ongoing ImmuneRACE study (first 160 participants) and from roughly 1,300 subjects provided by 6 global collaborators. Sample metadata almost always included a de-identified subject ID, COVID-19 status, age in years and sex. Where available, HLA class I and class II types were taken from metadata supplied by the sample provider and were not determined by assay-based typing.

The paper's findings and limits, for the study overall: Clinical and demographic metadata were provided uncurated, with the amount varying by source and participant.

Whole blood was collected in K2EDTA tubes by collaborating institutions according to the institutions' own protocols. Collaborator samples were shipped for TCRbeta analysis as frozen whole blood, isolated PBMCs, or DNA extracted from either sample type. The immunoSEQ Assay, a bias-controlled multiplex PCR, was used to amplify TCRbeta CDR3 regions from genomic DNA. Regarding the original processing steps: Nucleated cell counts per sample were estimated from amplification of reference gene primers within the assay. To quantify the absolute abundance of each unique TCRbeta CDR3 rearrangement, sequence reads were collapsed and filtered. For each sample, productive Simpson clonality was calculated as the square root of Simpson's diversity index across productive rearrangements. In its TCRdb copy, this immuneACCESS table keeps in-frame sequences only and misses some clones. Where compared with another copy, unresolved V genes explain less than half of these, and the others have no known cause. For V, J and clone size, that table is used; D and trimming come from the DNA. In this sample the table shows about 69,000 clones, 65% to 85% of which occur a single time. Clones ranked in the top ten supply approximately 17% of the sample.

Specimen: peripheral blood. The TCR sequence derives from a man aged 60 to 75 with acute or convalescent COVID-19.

The CDR3: CASSLGGGGNQPQHF. The DNA sequence is as follows: TGTGCCAGCAGTTTAGGCGGGGGAGGCAATCAGCCCCAGCATTTT. The chain is made from TRBV28 and TRBJ1-5, with a tentative D gene TRBD1 over 5 matching bases. Looking up the germline V gene yields CDR1 MDHEN and CDR2 SYDVKM. Relative to germline, V is 2 bases shorter and J is 2 bases shorter, with 10 bases between their ends. The CDR3 goes from the cysteine to the phenylalanine over 15 residues. Only the CDR3 region is kept as DNA, spanning 45 bases read in frame from base 1.